Listed here are 22 T cell receptor beta chains from one sample, sequenced in a study of blood T cell repertoires in COVID-19. Profiling relied on immunoSEQ multiplex PCR, and the TCRdb table lists in-frame clones only, not all of them. The sample records roughly 71,000 clones, 86% being singletons. Sequencing was performed on peripheral blood. The receptors stem from a man younger than 45 with acute or convalescent COVID-19.

The chain uses TRBV6-1 and TRBJ1-3; D is undetermined. The V end was cut by 0 bases, the J end by 0 bases, with 9 bases between. From germline, CDR1 is MNHNS and CDR2 SASEGT. The CDR3 runs to 16 residues. Here the CDR3 DNA reads TGTGCCAGCAGTGAAGCTTCCAGTGACTCTGGAAACACCATATATTTT. It yields the protein CASSEASSDSGNTIYF.

This clone showed up just once. V gene TRBV4-1 combines with J gene TRBJ1-2; 9 positions match TRBD1. The CDR3 is 13 residues long. The V and J ends lost 6 bases and 5 bases, in that order; junction bases with no gene match: 4. Germline-derived CDR1 and CDR2 are MGHRA and YSYEKL. The CDR3 spells CASSPDRGYGYTF. The CDR3 DNA sequence: TGCGCCAGCAGTCCCGACAGGGGGTATGGCTACACCTTC.

The J gene is TRBJ1-6, the V gene TRBV10-3, with TRBD1 matching 7 bases. Germline-derived CDR1 and CDR2 are ENHRY and SYGVKD. This CDR3 is 13 amino acids long. V shed 11 bases, J shed 6 bases, and the junction held 7 bases outside the gene matches. The chain's CDR3 is CAATGDRNSPLHF. Here the CDR3 DNA reads TGTGCCGCCACAGGGGATCGTAATTCACCCCTCCACTTT.

This clone has just one count. The CDR3 region is CASSESLGRSVGYTF. The CDR3 DNA reads TGTGCCAGCAGTGAATCATTGGGCAGATCCGTTGGCTACACCTTC. The genes are TRBV25-1 and TRBJ1-2; D is ambiguous. Trimming took off 1 base at V and 7 bases at J, with 16 bases between the two ends. CDR1 is MGHDK, CDR2 SYGVNS, per germline. This CDR3 is 15 amino acids long.

The V call is TRBV6-5, the J call TRBJ1-2; no firm D call. V was pared by 6 bases and J by 4 bases, with 15 bases between. The CDR3 sequence is 14 residues long. Germline V CDR1 and CDR2: MNHEY, SVGAGI. In nucleotides, the CDR3 is TGTGCCAGCAGCATCGGGTCCACCAGCTATGGCTACACCTTC. Protein: CASSIGSTSYGYTF.

The chain links TRBV6-2 or TRBV6-3 to TRBJ2-3, with 7 nucleotides matching TRBD1. CDR1 and CDR2 (germline): MNHEY, SVGEGT. The ends lost 2 bases at V and 0 bases at J; junction bases unmatched: 2. This CDR3 spans 15 amino acids. The CDR3 protein is CASSYRGRSTDTQYF. The CDR3 DNA reads as TGTGCCAGCAGTTACAGGGGGCGGAGCACAGATACGCAGTATTTT.

The chain is built from TRBV30 and TRBJ1-6, with D uncertain. The CDR3 has 11 residues. The germline V gene encodes CDR1 GTSNPN and CDR2 SVGIG (reference sequence). V was cut by 1 base and J by 8 bases, with 3 bases left in between. The CDR3: CAWSAYSPLHF. The CDR3 DNA reads as TGTGCCTGGAGTGCCTATTCACCCCTCCACTTT.

J is TRBJ2-5 and V is TRBV5-4; D ambiguous. The V gene's germline CDR1 is SGHNT and CDR2 YYREEE (reference sequence). The CDR3 totals 14 residues. Trimming left V 2 bases short and J 1 base short, with 9 bases between. CDR3 loop: CASSLSRIQETQYF. The DNA of the CDR3 is TGTGCCAGCAGCTTATCGCGGATCCAAGAGACCCAGTACTTC. Complete variable domain (other parts from reference TRBV5-4 and TRBJ2-5): ETGVTQSPTHLIKTRGQQVTLRCSSQSGHNTVSWYQQALGQGPQFIFQYYREEENGRGNFPPRFSGLQFPNYSSELNVNALELDDSALYLCASSLSRIQETQYFGPGTRLLVL.

V is TRBV7-2 and J is TRBJ1-1; D unclear. Between the trimmed V and J ends, which lost 1 base and 0 bases, there was a span of 6 bases. The CDR3 totals 14 residues. Germline V gives CDR1 SGHTA, CDR2 FQGNSA. The DNA of the CDR3 is TGTGCCAGCAGCTTAGGAGGGTTGAACACTGAAGCTTTCTTT. Amino acid sequence: CASSLGGLNTEAFF.

The chain employs TRBV28 and TRBJ1-5, with D perhaps matching TRBD1 (5 bases). The V and J ends lost 3 bases and 6 bases respectively, with 6 bases between them. CDR1 and CDR2 (germline): MDHEN, SYDVKM. CDR3 length: 12 residues. CDR3 nucleotide sequence: TGTGCCAGCAGTTTTAGGGGTCAGCCCCAGCATTTT. Translating it yields CASSFRGQPQHF.

The chain uses TRBV6-1 and TRBJ1-1, with 9 nucleotides matching TRBD1. With V trimmed by 3 bases and J by 4 bases, 9 bases remained unmatched. This CDR3 comprises 16 residues. From germline, CDR1 is MNHNS and CDR2 SASEGT. The CDR3 nucleotides read TGTGCCAGCAGTGACCCGGGACAGGGCGGTCGCACTGAAGCTTTCTTT. Its translation: CASSDPGQGGRTEAFF.

The V call is TRBV5-4, the J call TRBJ2-2, with 8 nucleotides matching TRBD2. V shed 4 bases and J 4 bases; nucleotides not matched to a gene: 9. This CDR3 has 16 amino acids. Germline values: CDR1 SGHNT, CDR2 YYREEE (reference sequence). For the CDR3, the DNA is TGTGCCAGCAGCCGGGGGGGTGGTGGGAGCACCGGGGAGCTGTTTTTT. Protein: CASSRGGGGSTGELFF.

This clone has a count of ten or more. This CDR3 reads CASNRDSQETQYF. The CDR3 region has the DNA TGCGCCAGTAACCGGGACAGCCAAGAGACCCAGTACTTC. The chain links TRBV5-1 to TRBJ2-5, with TRBD1 identical over 7 bases. The CDR3 is made up of 13 amino acids. J was trimmed by 1 base and V by 8 bases; bases with no gene match: 5. From germline, CDR1 is SGHRS and CDR2 YFSETQ.

The rearrangement uses TRBV6-5 and TRBJ2-5, with TRBD2 as a possible D gene (7 bases). The germline gives CDR1 MNHEY, CDR2 SVGAGI. V was clipped by 7 bases and J by 0 bases, with 12 bases between them. This CDR3 region has 14 residues. As DNA, the CDR3 is TGTGCCAGCACCAGGGGAGGGGACCAAGAGACCCAGTACTTC. This sequence encodes CASTRGGDQETQYF.

This clone was counted only a few times. The rearrangement uses TRBV6-1 and TRBJ2-5, with 12 nucleotides matching TRBD2. The CDR3 consists of 17 residues. V dropped 0 bases and J dropped 5; count of bases not matched to a gene: 7. Germline V CDR1 and CDR2: MNHNS, SASEGT. This CDR3 is CASSEALRLAGVETQYF. In DNA, the CDR3 is TGTGCCAGCAGTGAAGCGCTTCGACTAGCGGGAGTTGAGACCCAGTACTTC.

The genes are TRBV6-2 or TRBV6-3 and TRBJ1-6, with 7 bases identical to TRBD1. Germline CDR1 and CDR2: MNHEY and SVGEGT. Trimming removed 2 bases from V and 5 bases from J; junction bases left unmatched: 9. CDR3 length equals 17 residues. The CDR3 reads CASSYHRQGRNNSPLHF. The CDR3 DNA sequence: TGTGCCAGCAGTTACCACAGACAGGGCAGGAATAATTCACCCCTCCACTTT.

Only a few counts were recorded for this clone. The V and J genes are TRBV6-1 and TRBJ1-6; unclear D gene. Looked up from germline, CDR1 is MNHNS and CDR2 is SASEGT. The CDR3 runs to 15 residues. V lost 0 bases to trimming and J lost 7 bases, with 10 bases between them. The CDR3 here is CASSEARATNSPLHF. Written as DNA, the CDR3 is TGTGCCAGCAGTGAAGCGCGGGCCACGAATTCACCCCTCCACTTT.

In this sample, this clone turned up a few times. The chain combines TRBV24-1 with TRBJ1-2, with D unresolved. Trimming shortened V by 3 bases and J by 10 bases, and 20 bases separated the two germline ends. Looked up from germline, CDR1 is KGHDR and CDR2 is SFDVKD. The CDR3 loop spans 15 amino acids. The CDR3 DNA sequence: TGTGCCACCAGTGATCCCACTGACACGGGGATACTCTACACCTTC. Translation: CATSDPTDTGILYTF.

CDR3 amino acids: CASSTTGVQRNQPQHF. DNA for the CDR3: TGTGCCAGCAGCACGACAGGGGTACAACGCAATCAGCCCCAGCATTTT. This chain connects TRBV28 to TRBJ1-5; TRBD1 aligns across 8 bases. This CDR3 region has 16 residues. Germline values: CDR1 MDHEN, CDR2 SYDVKM. The junction had 9 bases not matched to a gene; V was cut back by 6 bases and J by 2 bases.

V usage is TRBV21-1 and J usage is TRBJ2-7; TRBD1 is taken as the D call from the table, unchecked against the DNA. TRBV21-1 is designated a pseudogene. The CDR3 consists of 15 residues. CDR3 amino acids: CASSKGTGRDYEQYV. The CDR3 DNA reads TGTGCCAGCAGCAAAGGGACAGGGAGAGATTACGAGCAGTACGTC.

This clone was seen a few times. The chain carries TRBV5-1 and TRBJ1-1, with D uncertain. This CDR3 has 13 amino acids. V lost 4 bases and J lost 1, with 8 bases in between. Germline CDR1 is SGHRS and CDR2 is YFSETQ. Here the CDR3 reads CASSPLRNTEAFF. For the CDR3, the DNA is TGCGCCAGCAGCCCTTTGCGGAACACTGAAGCTTTCTTT. Full variable domain (outside the CDR3, taken from reference TRBV5-1 and TRBJ1-1): KAGVTQTPRYLIKTRGQQVTLSCSPISGHRSVSWYQQTPGQGLQFLFEYFSETQRNKGNFPGRFSGRQFSNSRSEMNVSTLELGDSALYLCASSPLRNTEAFFGQGTRLTVV.

The rearrangement links TRBV3-1 (or the pseudogene TRBV3-2) to TRBJ1-2; 7 bases are shared with TRBD1. There are 16 residues in the CDR3. Germline CDR1 LGHDT, CDR2 YNNKEL (reference sequence). The V gene end was trimmed by 5 bases and the J gene end by 2 bases; junction bases not matched to a gene: 11. DNA for the CDR3: TGTGCCAGCAGCTTTGGAGGGGGCAGAGGGAACTATGGCTACACCTTC. Residues: CASSFGGGRGNYGYTF.